The 3 T cell receptor beta chains reported below all come from one sample, sequenced in a study of blood T cell repertoires in COVID-19. This table comes from immunoSEQ multiplex PCR, and its TCRdb copy is limited to in-frame clones, with some not included. This table has about 400,000 clones, roughly 86% appearing once. Sample: PBMCs or T cells enriched from blood (not recorded which). The receptors derive from a woman aged 25 to 39 who had recovered from COVID-19.

The chain recombines TRBV5-4 with TRBJ2-7, with 10 bases that match TRBD1. J was trimmed by 3 bases and V by 0 bases; bases with no gene match: 3. The length of the CDR3 is 15 residues. Germline V gene lookup returns CDR1 SGHNT and CDR2 YYREEE (reference sequence). The CDR3 sequence is CASSLAGTGVYEQYF. For the CDR3, the DNA is TGTGCCAGCAGCTTGGCCGGGACAGGGGTCTACGAGCAGTACTTC.

This clone was detected once. The V call is TRBV10-3, the J call TRBJ1-2; TRBD1 is a possible D gene (5 bases). Trimming cost V 4 bases and J 0 bases, with 12 bases left between them. This CDR3 has 15 amino acids. Per the germline V gene, CDR1 is ENHRY and CDR2 is SYGVKD. The CDR3 DNA sequence: TGTGCCATCAGTGGTAAGACAGAAGCTAACTATGGCTACACCTTC. Translating it yields CAISGKTEANYGYTF.

The V call is TRBV5-5, the J call TRBJ2-1, with 7 bases aligning to TRBD2. This CDR3 is built from 13 residues. Losses at the gene ends were 5 bases for V and 5 bases for J; bases not matched to a gene: 4. Looked up from germline, CDR1 is SGHKS and CDR2 is YYEKEE (reference sequence). CDR3 bases: TGTGCCAGCAGAGCGGGACCAGACAATGAGCAGTTCTTC. This sequence encodes CASRAGPDNEQFF.